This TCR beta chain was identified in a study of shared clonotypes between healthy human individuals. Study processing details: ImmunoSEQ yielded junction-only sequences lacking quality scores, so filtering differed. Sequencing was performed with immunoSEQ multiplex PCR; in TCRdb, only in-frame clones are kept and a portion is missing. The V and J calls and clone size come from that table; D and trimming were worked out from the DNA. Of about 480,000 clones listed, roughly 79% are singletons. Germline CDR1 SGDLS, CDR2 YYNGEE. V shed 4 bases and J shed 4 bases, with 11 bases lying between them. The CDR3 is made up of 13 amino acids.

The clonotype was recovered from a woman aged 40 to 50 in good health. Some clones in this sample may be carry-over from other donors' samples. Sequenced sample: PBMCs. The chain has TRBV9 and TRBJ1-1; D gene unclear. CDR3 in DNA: TGTGCCAGCAGCCTGACTAGGAGCACTGAAGCTTTCTTT. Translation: CASSLTRSTEAFF.